This T cell receptor beta chain derives from a study of T cell changes during pregnancy in multiple sclerosis. TCRdb's copy holds only in-frame clones and misses some; the assay was immunoSEQ multiplex PCR. The table records about 77,000 clones, roughly 91% of them present only once. This clone was detected once. CDR1 is GTSNPN and CDR2 is SVGIG in the germline V gene (reference sequence). CDR3 length: 11 residues. V was shortened by 5 bases and J by 2 bases, with 4 bases between the two germline ends. The receptor comes from a female donor in good health, enrolled as a control in a pregnancy study. The genes are TRBV30 and TRBJ1-3; D not resolved. This material consisted of peripheral blood, taken after pregnancy. CDR3 sequence (DNA): TGTGCCTGGGCGGCTGGAAACACCATATATTTT. It encodes CAWAAGNTIYF. Complete variable domain (other parts from reference TRBV30 and TRBJ1-3): SQTIHQWPATLVQPVGSPLSLECTVEGTSNPNLYWYRQAAGRGLQLLFYSVGIGQISSEVPQNLSASRPQDRQFILSSKKLLLSDSGFYLCAWAAGNTIYFGEGSWLTVV.